These 28 T cell receptor beta chains originate from one sample sequenced in a study of T cell responses to AZD1222 COVID-19 vaccine. Generated by immunoSEQ multiplex PCR, the TCRdb table keeps only in-frame clones and is missing some. Among 100,000 to 150,000 clones listed, about nine tenths were seen once. Sequences were derived from peripheral blood, sampled on day 0 of AZD1222 vaccination. Receptor source: an adult in good health.

The chain recombines TRBV11-3 with TRBJ2-1; 13 bases line up with TRBD2. V lost 5 bases to trimming and J lost 6 bases; unmatched junction nucleotides: 4. The CDR3 loop spans 15 amino acids. Germline values: CDR1 SGHNT, CDR2 YENEEA. CDR3 in DNA: TGTGCCAGCAGCCCGGGACTAGCGGGATTCAATGAGCAGTTCTTC. It is translated as CASSPGLAGFNEQFF.

The rearrangement links TRBV7-9 to TRBJ1-4; perhaps TRBD1 as D (6 bases). V lost 5 bases, J lost 5 bases, and 15 bases lay in between. The CDR3 sequence is 15 residues long. The V gene's germline CDR1 is SEHNR and CDR2 FQNEAQ (reference sequence). As DNA, the CDR3 is TGTGCCAGCAGCCCCCGACAGGCCTGGAATGAAAAACTGTTTTTT. Translation: CASSPRQAWNEKLFF.

The chain uses TRBV27 and TRBJ2-7; 11 bases map to TRBD2. The CDR3 spans 15 residues. The V segment lost 8 bases and the J segment 3 bases; nucleotides outside the gene matches: 9. From germline, CDR1 is MNHEY and CDR2 SMNVEV (reference sequence). CDR3 DNA: TGTGCCAGCCGACCGCTAGCGGGAGGATACTACGAGCAGTACTTC. Residues: CASRPLAGGYYEQYF.

The J gene is TRBJ2-7, the V gene TRBV6-6, with D perhaps matching TRBD2 (6 bases). Germline CDR1 MNHNY, CDR2 SVGAGI (reference sequence). This CDR3 region has 13 residues. V was cut by 9 bases and J by 0 bases, with 12 bases left in between. Here the CDR3 DNA reads TGTGCCAGTACTCAGGGACTCTCCTACGAGCAGTACTTC. Translation: CASTQGLSYEQYF.

The sample holds a few counts of this clone. This chain uses TRBV6-4 with TRBJ1-1; TRBD1 matches at 7 bases. Per the germline V gene, CDR1 is MRHNA and CDR2 is SNTAGT. J was trimmed by 8 bases and V by 4 bases; bases with no gene match: 7. The CDR3 covers 13 residues. The CDR3 sequence: CASSVTLQGEAFF. CDR3 DNA sequence: TGTGCCAGCAGTGTTACCTTACAGGGGGAAGCTTTCTTT.

The chain carries TRBV6-5 and TRBJ1-6, with D hard to call. Trimming removed 2 bases at V and 7 bases at J, with 12 bases between. Germline V gene lookup returns CDR1 MNHEY and CDR2 SVGAGI. The CDR3 runs to 15 residues. CDR3 coding DNA: TGTGCCAGCAGTTACGACGGCAGATTCAATTCACCCCTCCACTTT. Protein sequence: CASSYDGRFNSPLHF.

This chain links TRBV5-1 with TRBJ2-5, with D unresolved. Between the trimmed V and J ends, which lost 4 bases and 2 bases, there was a span of 9 bases. The germline V gene has CDR1 SGHRS and CDR2 YFSETQ. The CDR3 consists of 13 residues. The CDR3 DNA reads TGCGCCAGCAGCCTAGAGGATCAAGAGACCCAGTACTTC. Encoded protein: CASSLEDQETQYF.

The J gene is TRBJ1-3, the V gene TRBV2; D remains unclear. The V end lost 4 bases, the J end lost 0 bases, and 10 bases lay between the germline ends. The CDR3 runs to 15 residues. Germline V gene data show CDR1 as SNHLY and CDR2 as FYNNEI. CDR3 in DNA: TGTGCCAGCAGTGCAACGGGATCCTCTGGAAACACCATATATTTT. Protein: CASSATGSSGNTIYF.

The rearrangement uses TRBV3-1 (or the pseudogene TRBV3-2) and TRBJ2-2; unclear D gene. The V and J ends lost 4 bases and 5 bases respectively, with 14 bases between them. CDR3 size: 15 residues. Germline V lookup: CDR1 LGHDT, CDR2 YNNKEL (reference sequence). The CDR3 DNA reads TGTGCCAGCAGCCTGAAGCCCCAGCTGACCGGGGAGCTGTTTTTT. Residues: CASSLKPQLTGELFF.

This chain connects TRBV20-1 to TRBJ2-1, with a possible D match to TRBD2 (5 bases). V shed 3 bases and J shed 2 bases, with 14 bases lying between them. This CDR3 contains 15 residues. CDR1 and CDR2 (germline): DFQATT, SNEGSKA (reference sequence). This CDR3 reads CSASNVGAPYNEQFF. The DNA of the CDR3 is TGCAGTGCTAGTAACGTGGGAGCGCCCTACAATGAGCAGTTCTTC.

The chain combines TRBV28 with TRBJ1-2; D remains ambiguous. Per germline, CDR1 MDHEN and CDR2 SYDVKM. The CDR3 spans 18 residues. Deletions cut 3 bases from V and 2 bases from J, with 22 bases between. This chain's CDR3 is CASSLIPGRLLENYGYTF. CDR3 in DNA: TGTGCCAGCAGTTTGATCCCCGGGCGTCTGCTTGAAAACTATGGCTACACCTTC.

The chain uses TRBV27 and TRBJ2-4, with D tentatively TRBD2 (6 bases). V lost 10 bases and J 8 bases, leaving 15 bases between the germline ends. Germline V gene sequence: CDR1 MNHEY, CDR2 SMNVEV (reference sequence). CDR3 length equals 12 residues. The CDR3 DNA reads TGTGCCACCGCAGGGCCGGGGGACATTCAGTACTTC. This sequence encodes CATAGPGDIQYF.

This clone was observed a few times. The rearrangement joins TRBV29-1 to TRBJ2-2; TRBD2 agrees at 14 bases. The CDR3 length is 15 residues. Germline V gene sequence: CDR1 SQVTM, CDR2 ANQGSEA. The V and J ends lost 8 bases and 5 bases, in that order; junction bases with no gene match: 7. The CDR3 here is CSIGLAGGWTGELFF. The CDR3 DNA sequence: TGCAGCATCGGACTAGCGGGGGGTTGGACCGGGGAGCTGTTTTTT.

The sample holds a few counts of this clone. The rearrangement links TRBV27 to TRBJ2-1; no reliable D call. The CDR3 is made up of 15 amino acids. The V gene's germline CDR1 is MNHEY and CDR2 SMNVEV (reference sequence). Trimming removed 3 bases from V and 6 bases from J, with 15 bases in between. The CDR3 reads CASSFFPTNTNEQFF. CDR3 nucleotide sequence: TGTGCCAGCAGTTTTTTTCCAACGAACACCAATGAGCAGTTCTTC.

The count of this clone is one. This rearrangement joins TRBV9 to TRBJ2-3, with D perhaps matching TRBD1 (5 bases). Germline CDR1 SGDLS, CDR2 YYNGEE. This CDR3 contains 15 residues. The germline V and J ends were trimmed by 0 bases and 1 base, with 9 bases remaining between them. The CDR3 is CASSVGGARTDTQYF. DNA for the CDR3: TGTGCCAGCAGCGTAGGTGGGGCCCGCACAGATACGCAGTATTTT.

The rearrangement uses TRBV19 and TRBJ1-2, with D perhaps matching TRBD1 (5 bases). The CDR3 spans 14 residues. Per the germline V gene, CDR1 is LNHDA and CDR2 is SQIVND (reference sequence). V lost 7 bases to trimming and J lost 7 bases, with 19 bases between them. The CDR3 region is CASTFWDGAGGYTF. DNA of the CDR3: TGTGCCAGTACCTTCTGGGACGGCGCGGGTGGCTACACCTTC. Combining the CDR3 with reference TRBV19 and TRBJ1-2 gives the whole variable domain DGGITQSPKYLFRKEGQNVTLSCEQNLNHDAMYWYRQDPGQGLRLIYYSQIVNDFQKGDIAEGYSVSREKKESFPLTVTSAQKNPTAFYLCASTFWDGAGGYTFGSGTRLTVV.

This clone appeared a single time. This chain joins TRBV9 and TRBJ2-3; D might be TRBD2 (7 bases). V was cut by 2 bases and J by 5 bases, with 12 bases left in between. CDR1 is SGDLS and CDR2 is YYNGEE in the germline V gene. There are 14 residues in the CDR3. The CDR3 sequence is CASSVGGPRDTQYF. CDR3 DNA: TGTGCCAGCAGCGTCGGGGGGCCAAGAGATACGCAGTATTTT.

The chain combines TRBV5-1 with TRBJ2-6, with D tentatively TRBD2 (6 bases). V was shortened by 4 bases and J by 0 bases, with 14 bases between the two germline ends. The CDR3 totals 17 residues. Germline V gene sequence: CDR1 SGHRS, CDR2 YFSETQ. CDR3 region: CASSPLLASSGANVLTF. The CDR3 nucleotides are TGCGCCAGCAGCCCCTTACTAGCAAGCTCTGGGGCCAACGTCCTGACTTTC.

The chain employs TRBV29-1 and TRBJ1-2; TRBD1 is a possible D gene (6 bases). The CDR3 is 16 amino acids. V was pared by 0 bases and J by 0 bases, with 14 bases between. Looked up from germline, CDR1 is SQVTM and CDR2 is ANQGSEA. CDR3 sequence: CSVEDQQGKTNYGYTF. The DNA for the CDR3 is TGCAGCGTTGAAGATCAACAGGGCAAAACTAACTATGGCTACACCTTC.

The gene calls are TRBV18 and TRBJ2-4, with TRBD1 identical over 11 bases. The CDR3 contains 19 residues. J was trimmed by 0 bases and V by 0 bases; bases with no gene match: 7. Germline values: CDR1 KGHSH, CDR2 LQKENI. The CDR3 is CASSPPGTGGRLAKNIQYF. CDR3 nucleotide sequence: TGTGCCAGCTCACCACCCGGGACAGGGGGAAGGCTAGCCAAAAACATTCAGTACTTC.

The sample holds one count of this clone. V is TRBV18 and J is TRBJ2-3; TRBD2 aligns across 13 bases. J lost 3 bases, V lost 3 bases, and 6 bases had no gene match. The CDR3 has 17 residues. Germline lookup yields CDR1 KGHSH and CDR2 LQKENI. CDR3 region: CASSPRLAGGGTDTQYF. Written as DNA, the CDR3 is TGTGCCAGCTCACCCCGACTAGCGGGGGGAGGTACAGATACGCAGTATTTT. The full variable domain, rest sourced from reference TRBV18 and TRBJ2-3, is NAGVMQNPRHLVRRRGQEARLRCSPMKGHSHVYWYRQLPEEGLKFMVYLQKENIIDESGMPKERFSAEFPKEGPSILRIQQVVRGDSAAYFCASSPRLAGGGTDTQYFGPGTRLTVL.

The genes are TRBV6-4 and TRBJ1-4, with D unresolved. V was cut by 3 bases and J by 5 bases, with 7 bases left in between. Germline V gene lookup returns CDR1 MRHNA and CDR2 SNTAGT. This CDR3 is 13 amino acids long. CDR3 amino acids: CASSDELNEKLFF. For the CDR3, the DNA is TGTGCCAGCAGTGATGAACTCAATGAAAAACTGTTTTTT.

The V gene is TRBV2, the J gene TRBJ1-4, with TRBD1 identical over 7 bases. Per germline, CDR1 SNHLY and CDR2 FYNNEI. The CDR3 covers 15 residues. The junction had 7 bases not matched to a gene; V was cut back by 4 bases and J by 5 bases. CDR3 in amino acids: CASSGLTGPNEKLFF. CDR3 nucleotide sequence: TGTGCCAGCAGTGGGCTGACAGGGCCCAATGAAAAACTGTTTTTT.

Only one count was recorded for this clone. J is TRBJ1-2 and V is TRBV19; 7 bases align to TRBD1. Germline trimming cut 2 bases from V and 2 bases from J; bases unmatched to any gene: 8. This CDR3 region has 16 residues. Per germline, CDR1 LNHDA and CDR2 SQIVND (reference sequence). The CDR3 bases are TGTGCCAGTAGTATACCTTCGACAGGGTCCAACTATGGCTACACCTTC. Translating gives CASSIPSTGSNYGYTF.

The V gene is TRBV7-9, the J gene TRBJ2-7, with D unresolved. This CDR3 region has 14 residues. Germline V lookup: CDR1 SEHNR, CDR2 FQNEAQ (reference sequence). V shed 3 bases and J shed 3 bases, with 12 bases lying between them. In DNA form, the CDR3 reads TGTGCCAGCAGCTTTCCGGGCAGCAACTACGAGCAGTACTTC. Amino acid sequence: CASSFPGSNYEQYF.

J is TRBJ2-7 and V is TRBV6-4; 9 nucleotides match TRBD1. Germline trimming cut 5 bases from V and 3 bases from J; bases unmatched to any gene: 14. The CDR3 loop spans 17 amino acids. Germline V gene lookup returns CDR1 MRHNA and CDR2 SNTAGT. The CDR3 DNA follows: TGTGCCAGCAGTCAACCGGGACAGGGAGGGAAGAACTACGAGCAGTACTTC. Translating gives CASSQPGQGGKNYEQYF.

The J gene is TRBJ2-2, the V gene TRBV11-3; no definite D call. V was trimmed by 5 bases and J by 6 bases, leaving 10 bases between them. Germline V gene data show CDR1 as SGHNT and CDR2 as YENEEA. This CDR3 comprises 13 residues. Here the CDR3 reads CASSPTAAGELFF. CDR3 nucleotides: TGTGCCAGCAGCCCAACCGCTGCCGGGGAGCTGTTTTTT.

The V and J genes are TRBV7-2 and TRBJ2-1; TRBD2 agrees at 11 bases. The length of the CDR3 is 15 residues. With V trimmed by 3 bases and J by 4 bases, 2 bases remained unmatched. Germline loops: CDR1 SGHTA, CDR2 FQGNSA. The CDR3 nucleotides are TGTGCCAGCAGCTTTAGCGGGAGGGAGTACAATGAGCAGTTCTTC. It translates to CASSFSGREYNEQFF.